The next 30 T cell receptor beta chains were all read from a single sample in a study of CD8+ T cells in alopecia areata. Following RNA extraction, reverse transcription yielded cDNA that acted as the sequencing template. Libraries were prepared by immunoSEQ multiplex PCR; TCRdb keeps only in-frame clonotypes and omits some of them. The sample carries about 280,000 clones, roughly 64% recorded once. As for treatment: oral pan-JAK inhibitor, 5-10 mg twice daily. The sample here was CD4+ T cells sorted from blood, taken at week 24, from a patient treated with tofacitinib. The receptors come from a human donor with alopecia areata.

V gene TRBV29-1 combines with J gene TRBJ1-1; D perhaps matches TRBD1 (5 bases). Germline CDR1 and CDR2: SQVTM and ANQGSEA. The CDR3 loop spans 13 amino acids. The V and J ends lost 6 bases and 4 bases respectively, with 15 bases between them. CDR3: CSVTTARGTEAFF. The CDR3 coding sequence is TGCAGCGTCACGACAGCCCGGGGCACTGAAGCTTTCTTT.

CDR3 residues: CASSSLTVAKNIQYF. DNA for the CDR3: TGTGCCAGCAGCTCCCTCACCGTGGCCAAAAACATTCAGTACTTC. V usage is TRBV11-2 and J usage is TRBJ2-4; D call uncertain. The CDR3 covers 15 residues. V gave up 4 bases and J gave up 1 base, with 11 bases separating them. CDR1 is SGHAT and CDR2 is FQNNGV in the germline V gene.

The chain recombines TRBV9 with TRBJ1-2; D is unresolved. V was trimmed by 5 bases and J by 4 bases, leaving 15 bases between them. CDR3 size: 14 residues. CDR1 and CDR2 (germline): SGDLS, YYNGEE. The CDR3 spells CASSGGRVAYGYTF. The DNA of the CDR3 is TGTGCCAGCAGTGGAGGGAGGGTCGCCTATGGCTACACCTTC.

This clone showed up just a few times. V and J are TRBV4-1 and TRBJ1-2; maybe TRBD1 (5 bases). This CDR3 has 12 amino acids. V lost 6 bases and J 6 bases, leaving 11 bases between the germline ends. Germline CDR1 is MGHRA and CDR2 is YSYEKL. Here the CDR3 reads CASRGVQDGYTF. CDR3 nucleotide sequence: TGCGCCAGCAGGGGGGTTCAGGATGGCTACACCTTC.

Concerning this clone: The same CDR3 is also encoded by other DNA sequences in this sample. The V and J genes are TRBV2 and TRBJ1-5, with D maybe TRBD1 (6 bases). Germline V gene lookup returns CDR1 SNHLY and CDR2 FYNNEI. The length of the CDR3 is 13 residues. V was clipped by 4 bases and J by 2 bases, with 6 bases between them. The CDR3 coding sequence is TGTGCCAGCAGTGGACAGGGCAATCAGCCCCAGCATTTT. Translated, it gives CASSGQGNQPQHF.

The chain carries TRBV5-4 and TRBJ2-4, with D maybe TRBD1 (6 bases). The germline CDR1 and CDR2 sequences are SGHNT and YYREEE (reference sequence). This CDR3 is built from 14 residues. V lost 0 bases and J 7 bases, leaving 11 bases between the germline ends. The CDR3 is CASSLEGGGNIQYF. CDR3 sequence (DNA): TGTGCCAGCAGCTTGGAAGGGGGTGGGAACATTCAGTACTTC.

The table lists this clone with a count of one. This chain connects TRBV29-1 to TRBJ2-5, with 8 bases matching TRBD2. This CDR3 contains 12 residues. V lost 7 bases to trimming and J lost 7 bases; unmatched junction nucleotides: 8. Germline CDR1 and CDR2: SQVTM and ANQGSEA. The CDR3 coding sequence is TGCAGCGGGCAAGCGGGGGAGGTGACCCAGTACTTC. Amino acid sequence: CSGQAGEVTQYF.

This clone was seen more than once but under ten times. The CDR3 reads CASREGLAASEQFF. CDR3 sequence (DNA): TGTGCCAGCAGGGAGGGACTAGCGGCCAGTGAGCAGTTCTTC. The chain is built from TRBV5-6 and TRBJ2-1, with 11 bases identical to TRBD2. The V segment lost 5 bases and the J segment 9 bases; nucleotides outside the gene matches: 7. CDR3 length equals 14 residues. CDR1 and CDR2 from the germline V gene are SGHDT and YYEEEE.

The chain links TRBV12-5 to TRBJ2-1; D unclear. CDR3 length: 13 amino acids. V lost 7 bases and J 4 bases, leaving 11 bases between the germline ends. Germline loops: CDR1 LGHNT, CDR2 FRNRAP. The CDR3 here is CASAPVRYNEQFF. Written as DNA, the CDR3 is TGTGCTAGTGCGCCAGTACGTTACAATGAGCAGTTCTTC. Combining the CDR3 with reference TRBV12-5 and TRBJ2-1 gives the whole variable domain DARVTQTPRHKVTEMGQEVTMRCQPILGHNTVFWYRQTMMQGLELLAYFRNRAPLDDSGMPKDRFSAEMPDATLATLKIQPSEPRDSAVYFCASAPVRYNEQFFGPGTRLTVL.

V is TRBV5-1 and J is TRBJ1-2; D gene unclear. CDR1 is SGHRS and CDR2 is YFSETQ in the germline V gene. Trimming removed 3 bases from V and 8 bases from J, with 20 bases in between. CDR3 size: 15 residues. CDR3 amino acids: CASSSDGRVEEGYTF. In nucleotides, the CDR3 is TGCGCCAGCAGCTCCGACGGAAGGGTCGAGGAGGGCTACACCTTC.

The chain couples TRBV30 to TRBJ1-5, with D hard to call. V was clipped by 0 bases and J by 5 bases, with 17 bases between them. Germline CDR1 reads GTSNPN; CDR2 reads SVGIG (reference sequence). The CDR3 has 16 amino acids. Here the CDR3 DNA reads TGTGCCTGGAGTGTACCTACAGTTCCCTCAGATCAGCCCCAGCATTTT. Protein: CAWSVPTVPSDQPQHF.

This clone was seen only once. The chain combines TRBV28 with TRBJ2-7; the D gene could be TRBD1 or TRBD2 (5 bases each). CDR1 and CDR2 from the germline V gene are MDHEN and SYDVKM. The CDR3 is 15 amino acids. Trimming took off 3 bases at V and 1 base at J, with 13 bases between the two ends. CDR3 protein: CASSLAGTVSYEQYF. CDR3 in DNA: TGTGCCAGCAGTTTGGCCGGGACCGTATCCTACGAGCAGTACTTC.

The chain combines TRBV12-2 with TRBJ1-3. TRBV12-2 is an annotated pseudogene. The CDR3 runs 15 residues. The CDR3 loop is CASRPEADQGNTIYF. Here the CDR3 DNA reads TGTGCAAGTCGCCCCGAGGCGGACCAGGGAAACACCATATATTTT.

The chain recombines TRBV5-1 with TRBJ2-2; 9 nucleotides line up with TRBD2. The CDR3 contains 17 residues. From germline, CDR1 is SGHRS and CDR2 YFSETQ. V lost 4 bases to trimming and J lost 2 bases; unmatched junction nucleotides: 9. As DNA, the CDR3 is TGCGCCAGCAGCACCGGTTTAGCGGGGGTAAACACCGGGGAGCTGTTTTTT. Protein product: CASSTGLAGVNTGELFF.

The V and J genes are TRBV30 and TRBJ1-2; tentatively, D is TRBD1 (6 bases). V was clipped by 2 bases and J by 4 bases, with 20 bases between them. Germline V gene sequence: CDR1 GTSNPN, CDR2 SVGIG (reference sequence). The CDR3 length is 16 residues. The chain's CDR3 is CAWSHPAGGRVYGYTF. In nucleotides, the CDR3 is TGTGCCTGGAGTCATCCCGCTGGGGGCAGAGTCTATGGCTACACCTTC. The variable domain in full, completed from reference TRBV30 and TRBJ1-2, reads SQTIHQWPATLVQPVGSPLSLECTVEGTSNPNLYWYRQAAGRGLQLLFYSVGIGQISSEVPQNLSASRPQDRQFILSSKKLLLSDSGFYLCAWSHPAGGRVYGYTFGSGTRLTVV.

The chain combines TRBV25-1 with TRBJ1-6, with D hard to call. Germline V lookup: CDR1 MGHDK, CDR2 SYGVNS. The CDR3 covers 14 residues. The germline V and J ends were trimmed by 5 bases and 9 bases, with 14 bases remaining between them. The CDR3 DNA reads TGTGCCAGCAGTTCCGGCCCTAATCCTTCACCCCTCCACTTT. Translated, it gives CASSSGPNPSPLHF.

The CDR3 region has the DNA TGTGCCAGCAGTGAAACACAGGGGGCATCTGGGGCCAACGTCCTGACTTTC. As protein: CASSETQGASGANVLTF. The rearrangement links TRBV25-1 to TRBJ2-6; 9 nucleotides agree with TRBD1. There are 17 residues in the CDR3. V gave up 2 bases and J gave up 1 base; unmatched junction bases: 3. Germline CDR1 is MGHDK and CDR2 is SYGVNS. Filled out from reference TRBV25-1 and TRBJ2-6, the complete variable domain reads EADIYQTPRYLVIGTGKKITLECSQTMGHDKMYWYQQDPGMELHLIHYSYGVNSTEKGDLSSESTVSRIRTEHFPLTLESARPSHTSQYLCASSETQGASGANVLTFGAGSRLTVL.

This clone was counted between two and nine times. This rearrangement joins TRBV9 to TRBJ2-7, with TRBD1 as a possible D gene (6 bases). Germline values: CDR1 SGDLS, CDR2 YYNGEE. Trimming took off 3 bases at V and 4 bases at J, with 14 bases between the two ends. The CDR3 is made up of 14 amino acids. The CDR3 loop is CASSATGLRYEQYF. DNA of the CDR3: TGTGCCAGCAGCGCCACAGGGTTAAGGTACGAGCAGTACTTC.

The V and J genes are TRBV4-3 and TRBJ1-6; 9 nucleotides match TRBD1. The germline V gene encodes CDR1 LGHNA and CDR2 YSLEER. The CDR3 sequence is 14 residues long. V dropped 3 bases and J dropped 13; count of bases not matched to a gene: 7. Here the CDR3 reads CASSQSRDRAPLHF. The CDR3 nucleotides are TGCGCCAGCAGCCAGTCCCGGGACAGGGCTCCCCTCCACTTT.

The chain joins TRBV4-2 to TRBJ2-1, with 8 bases identical to TRBD1. With V trimmed by 2 bases and J by 7 bases, 13 bases remained unmatched. This CDR3 contains 17 residues. Germline V gene lookup returns CDR1 LGHNA and CDR2 YNFKEQ. CDR3: CASSQPLYRGNLNEQFF. For the CDR3, the DNA is TGTGCCAGCAGCCAACCTTTGTACAGGGGGAACTTGAATGAGCAGTTCTTC.

The chain combines TRBV2 with TRBJ2-3; D is unresolved. CDR3 size: 13 residues. Deletions cut 5 bases from V and 6 bases from J, with 12 bases between. Germline V gene sequence: CDR1 SNHLY, CDR2 FYNNEI. CDR3 sequence (DNA): TGTGCCAGCAGTCGGACCTTGGGGGATACGCAGTATTTT. It yields the protein CASSRTLGDTQYF.

The chain joins TRBV29-1 to TRBJ2-1, with D possibly TRBD2 on 6 matching bases. Germline CDR1 reads SQVTM; CDR2 reads ANQGSEA. V was trimmed by 7 bases and J by 6 bases, leaving 22 bases between them. The CDR3 runs to 15 residues. This CDR3 reads CSALPTPRGINEQFF. In DNA, the CDR3 is TGCAGCGCCCTCCCGACTCCGCGGGGAATCAATGAGCAGTTCTTC.

This rearrangement joins TRBV2 to TRBJ1-5; the D is unclear. Germline values: CDR1 SNHLY, CDR2 FYNNEI. The CDR3 sequence is 14 residues long. Trimming cost V 0 bases and J 6 bases, with 9 bases left between them. CDR3 in amino acids: CASSEAGRGQPQHF. The CDR3 DNA reads as TGTGCCAGCAGTGAAGCCGGACGGGGTCAGCCCCAGCATTTT.

V gene TRBV19 combines with J gene TRBJ1-1; 11 bases are a match to TRBD1. Germline assignment: CDR1 LNHDA and CDR2 SQIVND (reference sequence). V was clipped by 5 bases and J by 12 bases; unmatched bases: 5. CDR3 length equals 12 residues. The CDR3 bases are TGTGCCAGTAGTTCGGACAGGGGGCCGACTTTCTTT. It encodes CASSSDRGPTFF.

The sample holds a few counts of this clone. The chain carries TRBV4-2 and TRBJ2-2, with 7 positions matching TRBD1. Germline CDR1 and CDR2: LGHNA and YNFKEQ. This CDR3 is 17 amino acids long. The ends lost 2 bases at V and 0 bases at J; junction bases unmatched: 6. CDR3 amino acids: CASSQTPGTANTGELFF. CDR3 DNA: TGTGCCAGCAGCCAAACGCCCGGGACAGCGAACACCGGGGAGCTGTTTTTT.

The chain uses TRBV2 and TRBJ1-4; D unresolved. Germline V gives CDR1 SNHLY, CDR2 FYNNEI. The germline V and J ends were trimmed by 3 bases and 5 bases, with 13 bases remaining between them. This CDR3 region has 15 residues. CDR3: CASSDTGFGNEKLFF. The CDR3 nucleotides are TGTGCCAGCAGTGACACGGGTTTCGGAAATGAAAAACTGTTTTTT.

The chain uses TRBV29-1 and TRBJ1-2; no definite D call. Germline V lookup: CDR1 SQVTM, CDR2 ANQGSEA. The ends were cut back, 4 bases at V and 4 bases at J, with 10 bases in the middle. The CDR3 covers 12 residues. CDR3 region: CSVVRVGYGYTF. Here the CDR3 DNA reads TGCAGCGTTGTACGGGTTGGCTATGGCTACACCTTC.

V gene TRBV7-9 combines with J gene TRBJ2-5; 9 nucleotides agree with TRBD1. This CDR3 region has 16 residues. The ends lost 3 bases at V and 2 bases at J; junction bases unmatched: 7. The germline V gene encodes CDR1 SEHNR and CDR2 FQNEAQ (reference sequence). Written as DNA, the CDR3 is TGTGCCAGCAGCTTCGACGGGGGACAGGGACAAGAGACCCAGTACTTC. Translating it yields CASSFDGGQGQETQYF.

The sample holds a few counts of this clone. This sequence joins TRBV7-2 and TRBJ2-5; D may match TRBD1 or TRBD2 (5 bases each). CDR1 is SGHTA and CDR2 is FQGNSA in the germline V gene. This CDR3 contains 13 residues. Trimming left V 1 base short and J 7 bases short, with 10 bases between. The CDR3 coding sequence is TGTGCCAGCAGCTTAGGGGGACCTGGGACCCAGTACTTC. Its protein product is CASSLGGPGTQYF.

This CDR3 is CASSTSPTDTQYF. The CDR3 DNA is TGTGCCAGCAGCACTTCTCCCACAGATACGCAGTATTTT. The chain uses TRBV6-1 and TRBJ2-3; D is ambiguous. V was pared by 6 bases and J by 2 bases, with 9 bases between. The CDR3 consists of 13 residues. Germline V gene sequence: CDR1 MNHNS, CDR2 SASEGT.